This is a list of T cell receptor beta chains from one sample in a study of cytomegalovirus exposure and HLA in healthy donors. Libraries were prepared by immunoSEQ multiplex PCR; TCRdb keeps only in-frame clonotypes and omits some of them. Counted here are around 120,000 clones, about 70% occurring once; the ten biggest clones make up roughly 3%. The sample comprised PBMCs. The receptors come from a woman aged 55-70 years in good health and CMV-seropositive. Both conserved end residues are part of each CDR3. The D gene is left open where the match is weak. Some rows mark clone size as missing; the rest say once, few, many or name a class of expanded clone.

TRBJ2-5,TRBD2,TRBV4-1,once,CASSQDPSGGFYF,TGCGCCAGCAGCCAAGATCCCAGCGGGGGATTCTACTTC
TRBJ1-6,.,TRBV7-9,.,CSSSPPGGEGNSPLHF,TGTTCCAGCAGCCCCCCGGGGGGGGAGGGGAATTCACCCCTCCACTTT
TRBJ1-5,TRBD1,TRBV18,.,CASSPDRANQPQHF,TGTGCCAGCTCACCGGACAGGGCAAATCAGCCCCAGCATTTT
TRBJ2-7,.,TRBV11-2,.,CASSQYYYEQYF,TGTGCCAGCAGCCAGTACTACTACGAGCAGTACTTC
TRBJ1-6,TRBD1,TRBV18,.,CASSPRGAGGNSPLHF,TGTGCCAGCTCACCGCGAGGGGCAGGGGGTAATTCACCCCTCCACTTT
TRBJ2-7,TRBD1,TRBV4-1,.,CASSQSQGAPYEQYF,TGCGCCAGCAGCCAGTCACAGGGGGCCCCCTACGAGCAGTACTTC
TRBJ1-4,.,TRBV15,.,CATSRDLGRVNEKLFF,TGTGCCACCAGCAGAGATCTCGGCAGGGTTAATGAAAAACTGTTTTTT
TRBJ1-2,TRBD1,TRBV19,.,CASSIATGEGYGYTF,TGTGCCAGTAGTATCGCTACAGGGGAAGGCTATGGCTACACCTTC
TRBJ1-5,.,TRBV7-3,.,CASSQEMNSNQPQHF,TGTGCCAGCAGCCAAGAGATGAATAGCAATCAGCCCCAGCATTTT
TRBJ1-3,TRBD1,TRBV11-2,.,CASSQGAGKGDTIYF,TGTGCCAGCAGCCAGGGGGCCGGAAAGGGAGACACCATATATTTT
TRBJ2-5,TRBD1,TRBV10-3,.,CAISEGTGGQETQYF,TGTGCCATCAGTGAGGGGACAGGGGGCCAAGAGACCCAGTACTTC
TRBJ2-2,.,TRBV5-1,few,CASSLHKNTGELFF,TGCGCCAGCAGCTTGCACAAGAACACCGGGGAGCTGTTTTTT
TRBJ2-7,TRBD1,TRBV4-1,.,CASSQEGRTGPYEQYF,TGCGCCAGCAGCCAAGAAGGGAGGACAGGGCCATACGAGCAGTACTTC
TRBJ1-2,.,TRBV5-1,.,CASSPDRNYGYTF,TGCGCCAGCAGCCCTGACAGGAACTATGGCTACACCTTC
TRBJ2-1,.,TRBV2,.,CASSPRRGQGWDEQFF,TGTGCCAGCAGCCCCCGAAGGGGTCAGGGGTGGGATGAGCAGTTCTTC
TRBJ2-5,.,TRBV7-9,.,CASRPTGLGGETQYF,TGTGCCAGCAGACCAACAGGTCTCGGTGGGGAGACCCAGTACTTC
TRBJ2-3,.,TRBV6-5,.,CASSYSMGVGTDTQYF,TGTGCCAGCAGTTACTCGATGGGCGTGGGCACAGATACGCAGTATTTT
TRBJ2-2,.,TRBV4-2,few,CASSQDSGRTANTGELFF,TGTGCCAGCAGCCAAGATAGTGGCAGGACAGCGAACACCGGGGAGCTGTTTTTT
TRBJ2-1,.,TRBV9,.,CASSSGSEIYNEQFF,TGTGCCAGCAGCTCCGGGTCAGAGATATACAATGAGCAGTTCTTC
TRBJ1-3,.,TRBV5-4,.,CASRSGEGSDTIYF,TGTGCCAGCAGATCCGGGGAGGGTAGCGACACCATATATTTT
TRBJ2-5,.,TRBV7-6,.,CASSGSGETQYF,TGTGCCAGCAGCGGTAGCGGAGAGACCCAGTACTTC
TRBJ1-5,.,TRBV19,.,CASSISGSQPQHF,TGTGCCAGTAGTATTTCGGGGAGTCAGCCCCAGCATTTT
TRBJ1-1,.,TRBV7-9,.,CASSLLGPNTEAFF,TGTGCCAGCAGCTTACTGGGGCCGAACACTGAAGCTTTCTTT
TRBJ1-6,TRBD1,TRBV29-1,.,CSAMTGDNSPLHF,TGCAGCGCTATGACAGGGGATAATTCACCCCTCCACTTT
TRBJ1-3,.,TRBV5-1,.,CASSLGPGSFTGNTIYF,TGCGCCAGCAGCTTGGGGCCGGGGTCCTTCACTGGAAACACCATATATTTT
TRBJ1-6,.,TRBV18,few,CASSPPGTEGNSPLHF,TGTGCCAGCTCACCCCCCGGTACAGAGGGAAATTCACCCCTCCACTTT
TRBJ1-2,TRBD1,TRBV29-1,.,CSAEGGQPLYGYTF,TGCAGCGCTGAGGGGGGACAGCCCCTTTATGGCTACACCTTC
TRBJ1-1,.,TRBV18,.,CASSPRTGSTEAFF,TGTGCCAGCTCACCACGTACAGGGTCCACTGAAGCTTTCTTT
TRBJ1-3,.,TRBV18,.,CASSPAVLNGGGNTIYF,TGTGCCAGCTCACCGGCCGTCCTCAACGGGGGTGGAAACACCATATATTTT
TRBJ2-5,TRBD1,TRBV6-5,few,CATTGTGGGETQYF,TGTGCCACTACCGGGACAGGGGGAGGAGAGACCCAGTACTTC
TRBJ2-5,TRBD2,TRBV7-6,.,CASSLVGRGGLRHQETQYF,TGTGCCAGCAGCTTAGTAGGGCGGGGGGGCCTTAGGCACCAAGAGACCCAGTACTTC
TRBJ2-7,.,TRBV5-1,.,CASSLEPGPSYEQYF,TGCGCCAGCAGCTTGGAGCCAGGTCCGTCCTACGAGCAGTACTTC
TRBJ2-5,TRBD2,TRBV2,.,CASSWTSGGEETQYF,TGTGCCAGCAGCTGGACTAGCGGGGGGGAAGAGACCCAGTACTTC
TRBJ2-5,TRBD1,TRBV19,.,CASSIAGQGGETQYF,TGTGCCAGTAGTATAGCGGGACAGGGTGGTGAGACCCAGTACTTC
TRBJ2-1,TRBD2,TRBV7-3,.,CASSPLAGSSYNEQFF,TGTGCCAGCAGCCCTCTAGCGGGCAGCTCCTACAATGAGCAGTTCTTC
TRBJ1-5,TRBD1,TRBV27,.,CASSYRGGNQPQHF,TGTGCCAGCAGTTACAGGGGCGGCAATCAGCCCCAGCATTTT
TRBJ1-1,TRBD1,TRBV18,once,CASSSNRDSEAFF,TGTGCCAGCTCCTCCAACCGGGACAGTGAAGCTTTCTTT
TRBJ2-3,TRBD2,TRBV9,.,CASSVGPSGAAGTQYF,TGTGCCAGCAGCGTAGGCCCTAGCGGGGCCGCGGGTACGCAGTATTTT
TRBJ1-5,TRBD1,TRBV19,.,CASTLTGGGPQHF,TGTGCCAGTACGCTGACAGGGGGCGGGCCCCAGCATTTT
TRBJ1-2,.,TRBV6-5,.,CASSYLGGGYTF,TGTGCCAGCAGTTACCTGGGGGGAGGCTACACCTTC
TRBJ1-3,.,TRBV7-6,.,CASSLLDSVGNTIYF,TGTGCCAGCAGCTTACTGGACAGCGTTGGAAACACCATATATTTT
TRBJ1-2,TRBD1,TRBV7-3,.,CASSPTGGDYGYTF,TGTGCCAGCAGCCCCACAGGGGGCGACTATGGCTACACCTTC
TRBJ1-5,.,TRBV14,.,CASSQGGDQPQHF,TGTGCCAGCAGCCAGGGAGGGGATCAGCCCCAGCATTTT
TRBJ2-1,TRBD1,TRBV6-4,.,CASSDNRGLINEQFF,TGTGCCAGCAGTGACAACAGGGGATTGATAAATGAGCAGTTCTTC
TRBJ1-2,TRBD1,TRBV9,.,CASSLGQGHYGYTF,TGTGCCAGCAGCTTGGGACAGGGGCACTATGGCTACACCTTC
TRBJ1-5,.,TRBV6-5,few,CASSQTTGLNQPQHF,TGTGCCAGCAGTCAAACCACAGGGCTGAATCAGCCCCAGCATTTT
TRBJ2-3,TRBD2,TRBV7-8,.,CASSIGLAGPTDTQYF,TGTGCCAGCAGCATAGGACTAGCGGGGCCCACAGATACGCAGTATTTT
TRBJ2-7,.,TRBV10-1,.,CASSESQGISEQYF,TGCGCCAGCAGTGAGAGCCAGGGGATTAGCGAGCAGTACTTC
TRBJ2-1,.,TRBV9,.,CASSSGGQGAGNEQFF,TGTGCCAGCAGCTCAGGAGGACAGGGAGCGGGGAATGAGCAGTTCTTC
TRBJ2-7,.,TRBV11-2,few,CASSFIGRRATRQYF,TGTGCCAGCAGCTTTATTGGGAGACGGGCTACGCGGCAGTACTTC
TRBJ1-1,.,TRBV9,.,CASSEGGLAGAFF,TGTGCCAGCAGCGAGGGAGGGTTGGCGGGAGCTTTCTTT
TRBJ2-3,.,TRBV5-1,.,CASNVRASTDTQYF,TGCGCCAGCAATGTGAGGGCAAGCACAGATACGCAGTATTTT